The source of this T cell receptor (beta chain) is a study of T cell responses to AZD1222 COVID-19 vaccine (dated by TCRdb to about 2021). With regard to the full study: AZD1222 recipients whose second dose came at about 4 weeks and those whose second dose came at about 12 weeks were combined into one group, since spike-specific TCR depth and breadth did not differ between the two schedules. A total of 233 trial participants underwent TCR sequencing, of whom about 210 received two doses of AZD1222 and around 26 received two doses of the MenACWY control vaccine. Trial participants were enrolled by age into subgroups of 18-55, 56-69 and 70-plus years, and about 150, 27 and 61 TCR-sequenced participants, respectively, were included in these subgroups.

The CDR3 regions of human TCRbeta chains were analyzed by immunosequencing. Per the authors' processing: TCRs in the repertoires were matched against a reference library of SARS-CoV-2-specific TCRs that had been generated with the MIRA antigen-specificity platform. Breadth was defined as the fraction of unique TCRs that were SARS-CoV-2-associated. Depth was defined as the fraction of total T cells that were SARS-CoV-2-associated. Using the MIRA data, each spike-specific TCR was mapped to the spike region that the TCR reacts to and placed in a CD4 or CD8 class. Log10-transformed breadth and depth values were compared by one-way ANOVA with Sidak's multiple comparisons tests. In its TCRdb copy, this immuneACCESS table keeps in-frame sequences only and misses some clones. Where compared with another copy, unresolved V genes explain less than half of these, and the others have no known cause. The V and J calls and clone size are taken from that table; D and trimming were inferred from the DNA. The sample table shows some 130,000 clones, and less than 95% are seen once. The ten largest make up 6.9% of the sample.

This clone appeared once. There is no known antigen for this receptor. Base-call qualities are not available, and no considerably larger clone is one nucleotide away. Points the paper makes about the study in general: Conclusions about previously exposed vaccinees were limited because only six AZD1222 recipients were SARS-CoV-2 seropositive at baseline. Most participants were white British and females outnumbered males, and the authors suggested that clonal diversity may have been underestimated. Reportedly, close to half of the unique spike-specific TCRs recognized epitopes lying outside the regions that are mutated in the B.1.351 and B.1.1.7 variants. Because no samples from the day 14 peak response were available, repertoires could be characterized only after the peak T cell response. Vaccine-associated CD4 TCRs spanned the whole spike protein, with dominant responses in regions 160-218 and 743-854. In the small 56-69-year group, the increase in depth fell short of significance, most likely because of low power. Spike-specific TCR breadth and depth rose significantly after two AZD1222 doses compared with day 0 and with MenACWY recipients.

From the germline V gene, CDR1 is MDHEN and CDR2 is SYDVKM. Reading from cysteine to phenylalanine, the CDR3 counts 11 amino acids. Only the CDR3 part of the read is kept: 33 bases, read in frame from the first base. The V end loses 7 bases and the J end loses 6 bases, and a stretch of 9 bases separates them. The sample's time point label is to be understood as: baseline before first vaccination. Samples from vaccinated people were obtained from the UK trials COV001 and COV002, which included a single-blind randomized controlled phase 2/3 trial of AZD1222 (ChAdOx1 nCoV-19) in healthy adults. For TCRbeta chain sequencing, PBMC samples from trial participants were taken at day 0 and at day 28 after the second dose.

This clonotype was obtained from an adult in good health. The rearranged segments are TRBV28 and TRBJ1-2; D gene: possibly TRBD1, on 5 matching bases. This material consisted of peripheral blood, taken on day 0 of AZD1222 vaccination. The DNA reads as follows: TGTGCCAGCACCCCGGGGGATGGCTACACCTTC. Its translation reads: CASTPGDGYTF.